This T cell receptor (beta chain) is from a study of T-cell memory formation after mild COVID-19. CDR3 size: 13 residues. Trimming cost V 6 bases and J 8 bases, with 16 bases left between them. Germline CDR1 is MNHEY and CDR2 is SVGAGI. Each CDR3 protein is one row after TCRdb ran MiXCR on the 5' RACE reads. The sample contains tens of thousands of distinct CDR3 sequences, approximately 7% of which appear only once. This clonotype was found many times. This receptor was taken from a man aged 18 to 29 who had mild COVID-19 (a few samples of this study predate the infection). Cell type and time point are not known. The genes are TRBV6-5 and TRBJ1-1; D gene unclear. The sequenced sample was PBMCs or a T cell subset sorted from them (not recorded which). CDR3 amino acids: CASSPEVAREAFF. CDR3 in DNA: TGTGCCAGCAGCCCGGAGGTGGCCCGCGAAGCTTTCTTT.